These 25 T cell receptor beta chains were all obtained from the same sample, sequenced in a study of TET2 disruption in CD19-targeted CAR T cells. Sequenced by immunoSEQ multiplex PCR; TCRdb stores in-frame clones only, minus some. Its listing shows 25,000 to 30,000 clones. Regarding treatment: autologous CTL019 cells: CD19 CAR with 4-1BB and CD3 zeta domains. Their antigens are not known. The input for sequencing was CD8- CAR+ T cells sorted from cultured blood T cells, taken for CD19 CAR T cell therapy. Indicated subset: CD8-negative CAR-positive T cells from the infusion product. The receptors shown here come from a man between 65 and 85 years old with chronic lymphocytic leukemia.

Of note for this clone: A read error may account for a junction end that differs from germline. The read gets to within 3 residues of the CDR3 end, and the germline J gene fills in the rest. Other DNA sequences in the sample encode the same CDR3. The rearrangement joins TRBV10-3 to TRBJ1-2; D uncertain. Germline V CDR1 and CDR2: ENHRY, SYGVKD. The CDR3 runs to 14 residues. The CDR3 bases that were read are TGTGCCATCAGTGAAGGTGGACTGTCGGATGGT. Amino acids: CAISEGGLSDG. The full CDR3 protein is CAISEGGLSDGYTF.

In the case of this clone: With the read ending 3 residues before the CDR3 end, the germline J gene is used to fill in that end. This sequence joins TRBV7-3 and TRBJ1-2; D unresolved. Germline CDR1 is SGHTA and CDR2 is FQGTGA. The CDR3 runs to 16 residues. CDR3 sequence reads: CASSLGSAGSTDTYTF. The sequenced CDR3 bases are TGTGCCAGCAGCTTAGGCTCGGCGGGGAGCACAGATACC.

This clone shows up as medium-sized by frequency. The read gets to within 3 residues of the CDR3 end, and the germline J gene fills in the rest. The chain joins TRBV5-1 to TRBJ2-6; D is uncertain. CDR1 and CDR2 (germline): SGHRS, YFSETQ. This CDR3 comprises 15 residues. Trimming took 0 bases from V and 0 from J, leaving 4 bases between them. Incomplete CDR3 DNA: TGCGCCAGCAGCTTGGGGCTCTCTGGGGCCAACGTC. Amino acids: CASSLGLSGANV. The whole CDR3 reads CASSLGLSGANVLTF.

Concerning this clone itself: The read is 3 residues too short to cover the CDR3 end, so that end is filled in from the germline J gene. The rearrangement links TRBV19 to TRBJ2-7; TRBD1 agrees at 11 bases. This CDR3 contains 15 residues. Germline lookup yields CDR1 LNHDA and CDR2 SQIVND (reference sequence). The junction had 5 bases not matched to a gene; V was cut back by 4 bases and J by 3 bases. CDR3 sequence: CASSRAGTGGYEQYF. CDR3 DNA (partial): TGTGCCAGTAGTAGAGCCGGGACAGGGGGCTACGAG.

Details on this clone: The read falls 3 residues short of the CDR3 end, and the missing part is taken from the germline J gene. The rearrangement links TRBV7-9 to TRBJ2-2, with 10 bases identical to TRBD1. The CDR3 has 15 residues. Germline CDR1 is SEHNR and CDR2 is FQNEAQ (reference sequence). V was clipped by 4 bases and J by 7 bases; unmatched bases: 6. The CDR3 spells CASSYGDRGDGELFF. The DNA read from the CDR3 is TGTGCCAGCAGCTATGGGGACAGGGGAGACGGGGAG.

The CDR3 spells CASGIGQGKLFF. The sequenced part of the CDR3 DNA is TGTGCCAGCGGAATAGGGCAGGGAAAA. The chain joins TRBV2 to TRBJ1-4, with a possible D match to TRBD1 (5 bases). The CDR3 goes on 3 residues after the read ends, and that part is filled in from the germline J gene. The CDR3 is 12 amino acids. V lost 8 bases to trimming and J lost 10 bases, with 14 bases between them. Germline loops: CDR1 SNHLY, CDR2 FYNNEI.

The CDR3 sequence: CASSPPGAVNSRTDTAFF. The part of the CDR3 DNA that was read is TGTGCCAGCTCACCACCGGGGGCAGTCAATTCCCGCACAGATACG. The chain carries TRBV18 and TRBJ1-1, with D possibly being TRBD1 (6 bases). The CDR3 goes on 3 residues after the read ends, and that part is filled in from the germline J gene. The CDR3 has 18 amino acids. Germline loops: CDR1 KGHSH, CDR2 LQKENI.

Points on this clone: The read comes to an end 3 residues before the CDR3 does, leaving the germline J gene to fill in the end. V usage is TRBV18 and J usage is TRBJ1-2; tentatively, D is TRBD1 (6 bases). Germline values: CDR1 KGHSH, CDR2 LQKENI. This CDR3 contains 16 residues. The CDR3 spells CASSPPGRGPRETYTF. CDR3 DNA (partial): TGTGCCAGCTCCCCCCCTGGGCGGGGGCCGCGAGAGACC.

Comment on this clone: The read terminates 3 residues before the CDR3 end, so the remaining end is supplied by the germline J gene. The rearrangement links TRBV5-5 to TRBJ1-5, with TRBD1 matching over 7 bases. The germline CDR1 and CDR2 sequences are SGHKS and YYEKEE (reference sequence). This CDR3 comprises 13 residues. The ends lost 5 bases at V and 4 bases at J; junction bases unmatched: 3. The CDR3 reads CASSPGGNQPQHF. The CDR3 bases that were read are TGTGCCAGCAGTCCAGGGGGGAATCAGCCC.

Remarks on this clone: The read terminates 3 residues ahead of where the CDR3 ends, so the germline J gene completes it. V usage is TRBV5-4 and J usage is TRBJ2-1; D may correspond to TRBD1 or TRBD2 (6 bases each). Trimming stripped 3 bases from V and 5 bases from J, with 12 bases between. The germline V gene encodes CDR1 SGHNT and CDR2 YYREEE (reference sequence). The CDR3 has 14 amino acids. The part of the CDR3 DNA that was read is TGTGCCAGCAGCTGGCGGGACACAGACAATGAG. Translation gives CASSWRDTDNE. The whole CDR3 reads CASSWRDTDNEQFF.

As for this clone: The CDR3 extends 3 residues past the end of the read, so its final part is completed from the germline J gene. This sample also contains other DNA sequences that code for the same CDR3. The chain joins TRBV20-1 to TRBJ1-2; D may be TRBD1 (5 bases). Per the germline V gene, CDR1 is DFQATT and CDR2 is SNEGSKA (reference sequence). This CDR3 has 13 residues. The CDR3 spells CSGGVGSAGGYTF. Partial CDR3 DNA: TGCAGTGGGGGGGTTGGCTCAGCAGGCGGC.

Concerning this clone: The read is 3 residues too short to cover the CDR3 end, so that end is filled in from the germline J gene. The chain couples TRBV6-2 or TRBV6-3 to TRBJ1-3; D gene unclear. The germline gives CDR1 MNHEY, CDR2 SVGEGT. The CDR3 spans 11 residues. The V gene lost 5 bases and the J gene lost 3 bases, with 2 bases spanning the gap. CDR3 DNA (partial): TGTGCCAGCAGTCATGGAAACACC. Protein sequence: CASSHGNT. The CDR3 in its entirety is CASSHGNTIYF.

In the case of this clone: The CDR3 end is not reached by the read, which stops 3 residues before it; the germline J gene fills it in. This rearrangement joins TRBV7-8 to TRBJ2-2, with 9 bases identical to TRBD2. This CDR3 region has 15 residues. CDR1 and CDR2 (germline): SGHVS, FQNEAQ. Trimming at V came to 5 bases and at J to 3 bases, leaving 4 bases not matched to a gene. CDR3: CASSLSGGDTGELFF. CDR3 DNA, as far as it was read: TGTGCCAGCAGCCTTAGCGGGGGAGACACCGGGGAG.

Points on this clone: The CDR3 goes on 3 residues after the read ends, and that part is filled in from the germline J gene. The rearrangement joins TRBV18 to TRBJ2-4; D remains unclear. The CDR3 sequence is 14 residues long. Germline V gene sequence: CDR1 KGHSH, CDR2 LQKENI. The part of the CDR3 DNA that was read is TGTGCCAGCTCCCAAGGCAATAGCAATCAGCCT. Translated: CASSQGNSNQP. The full CDR3 is CASSQGNSNQPQYF.

Worth noting for this clone: Read coverage stops 3 residues before the CDR3 terminus; the germline J gene supplies the remainder. The chain has TRBV2 and TRBJ2-3; the D gene is possibly TRBD2 (6 bases). CDR1 and CDR2 from the germline V gene are SNHLY and FYNNEI. The CDR3 runs to 14 residues. The V and J ends lost 6 bases and 0 bases respectively, with 10 bases between them. The part of the CDR3 DNA that was read is TGTGCCAGCAGGGGGGGTCCTAGCACAGATACG. Translating it yields CASRGGPSTDT. The CDR3, in full, reads CASRGGPSTDTQYF.

In regard to this clone: The read stops 3 residues short of the end of the CDR3; the missing end is completed from the germline J gene. The chain is built from TRBV5-1 and TRBJ2-5; 10 positions agree with TRBD1. Germline V gene data show CDR1 as SGHRS and CDR2 as YFSETQ. The CDR3 length is 16 residues. V gave up 3 bases and J gave up 5 bases; unmatched junction bases: 10. CDR3 loop: CASSSGGTGAQETQYF. The sequenced CDR3 bases are TGCGCCAGCAGCTCGGGAGGGACAGGGGCTCAGGAGACC.

This clone is deemed medium-sized by its frequency. CDR3 sequence reads: CASSLQGWTSYGYTF. Partial CDR3 DNA: TGTGCCAGTAGTCTCCAGGGATGGACCTCTTATGGC. The V gene is TRBV19, the J gene TRBJ1-2; a possible D gene is TRBD1 (5 bases). The read is 3 residues too short to cover the CDR3 end, so that end is filled in from the germline J gene. The germline gives CDR1 LNHDA, CDR2 SQIVND (reference sequence). V dropped 5 bases and J dropped 5 bases, with 18 bases sitting between them. The CDR3 spans 15 residues.

As for this clone: Read sequence stops 3 residues before the CDR3 end, and the germline J gene provides the missing end. The chain is built from TRBV19 and TRBJ2-2; D may be TRBD1 (6 bases). Trimming shortened V by 8 bases and J by 1 base, and 8 bases separated the two germline ends. Germline CDR1 LNHDA, CDR2 SQIVND (reference sequence). CDR3 size: 13 residues. The CDR3 sequence: CASAGVNTGELFF. Partial CDR3 DNA: TGTGCCAGTGCAGGGGTGAACACCGGGGAG.

As concerns this clone: The read falls 3 residues short of the CDR3 end, and the missing part is taken from the germline J gene. The same CDR3 arises from other DNA sequences in this sample as well. The genes are TRBV19 and TRBJ1-3, with D tentatively TRBD1 (6 bases). The CDR3 contains 16 residues. CDR1 is LNHDA and CDR2 is SQIVND in the germline V gene (reference sequence). Trimming shortened V by 6 bases and J by 0 bases, and 15 bases separated the two germline ends. This CDR3 reads CASRPGGQYSGNTIYF. The sequenced part of the CDR3 DNA is TGTGCCAGTAGGCCAGGTGGACAGTACTCTGGAAACACC.

A note on this clone: The DNA ends 3 residues before the CDR3 does, and the rest of the CDR3 is filled in from the germline J gene. V and J are TRBV2 and TRBJ2-1; no firm D call. V lost 1 base to trimming and J lost 3 bases, with 4 bases between them. CDR3 size: 13 residues. The germline gives CDR1 SNHLY, CDR2 FYNNEI. The covered CDR3 bases are TGTGCCAGCAGTGAAGACAGCTACAATGAG. Protein: CASSEDSYNE. The CDR3, in full, reads CASSEDSYNEQFF.

As for this clone: The read comes to an end 3 residues before the CDR3 does, leaving the germline J gene to fill in the end. This chain links TRBV5-1 with TRBJ2-3, with 16 bases identical to TRBD2. This CDR3 spans 18 amino acids. The ends lost 4 bases at V and 1 base at J; junction bases unmatched: 6. The V gene's germline CDR1 is SGHRS and CDR2 YFSETQ. The covered CDR3 bases are TGCGCCAGCAGCCTCGGGACTAGCGGGGGGGGAGGCACAGATACG. Translation gives CASSLGTSGGGGTDT. The entire CDR3 protein reads CASSLGTSGGGGTDTQYF.

This CDR3 is CASSSGQVGQETQYF. CDR3 bases read: TGTGCCAGCAGTTCGGGACAGGTGGGACAAGAGACC. The rearrangement uses TRBV12-3 or TRBV12-4 and TRBJ2-5; TRBD1 aligns across 8 bases. Coverage ceases 3 residues before the CDR3 finishes, and the germline J gene fills in the end. Unmatched junction bases numbered 6, after V lost 4 bases and J lost 2 bases. The CDR3 runs to 15 residues.

Details on this clone: The read ends 3 residues before the CDR3 terminus; that terminus is restored from the germline J gene. The chain uses TRBV5-1 and TRBJ1-1; D remains unclear. The CDR3 is made up of 17 amino acids. Looked up from germline, CDR1 is SGHRS and CDR2 is YFSETQ. Trimming cost V 4 bases and J 0 bases, with 19 bases left between them. The DNA read from the CDR3 is TGCGCCAGCAGCCCGGGTTCCGGCAACACCCTGAACACTGAA. This encodes CASSPGSGNTLNTE. The full CDR3 is CASSPGSGNTLNTEAFF.

Worth noting for this clone: The CDR3 end is not reached by the read, which stops 3 residues before it; the germline J gene fills it in. This rearrangement joins TRBV20-1 to TRBJ2-7, with TRBD1 identical over 7 bases. The V and J ends lost 5 bases and 3 bases, in that order; junction bases with no gene match: 10. Germline V gene lookup returns CDR1 DFQATT and CDR2 SNEGSKA (reference sequence). CDR3 length: 14 residues. The CDR3 here is CSARGGRPNYEQYF. The sequenced CDR3 bases are TGCAGTGCTCGAGGGGGCAGACCCAACTACGAG.

This clone is identified as medium-sized from frequency. The read ends 3 residues shy of where the CDR3 ends; the end is completed using the germline J gene. The rearrangement uses TRBV19 and TRBJ2-3; D is perhaps TRBD1 (6 bases). The V gene's germline CDR1 is LNHDA and CDR2 SQIVND (reference sequence). V was pared by 3 bases and J by 0 bases, with 10 bases between. This CDR3 is built from 15 residues. The DNA read from the CDR3 is TGTGCCAGTAGTATGGACAGAGCTAGCACAGATACG. This encodes CASSMDRASTDT. The entire CDR3 sequence reads CASSMDRASTDTQYF.